This T cell receptor (beta chain) came from a study of control samples from healthy donors and cancer patients. There are 13 residues in the CDR3. The germline CDR1 and CDR2 sequences are SGDLS and YYNGEE. Trimming removed 2 bases at V and 6 bases at J, with 8 bases between. Profiled with immunoSEQ multiplex PCR; TCRdb holds only in-frame clones, not every one. The table records around 120,000 clones, roughly 91% of them present only once. The genes are TRBV9 and TRBJ2-2, with D perhaps TRBD2 (6 bases). Sequencing was carried out using PBMCs. The source is a man aged 45 to 65 with head and neck cancer. The CDR3, as DNA: TGTGCCAGCAGCGTTGTAGCGGCCGGGGAGCTGTTTTTT. This codes for CASSVVAAGELFF. The whole variable domain, remainder taken from reference TRBV9 and TRBJ2-2, is DSGVTQTPKHLITATGQRVTLRCSPRSGDLSVYWYQQSLDQGLQFLIQYYNGEERAKGNILERFSAQQFPDLHSELNLSSLELGDSALYFCASSVVAAGELFFGEGSRLTVL.